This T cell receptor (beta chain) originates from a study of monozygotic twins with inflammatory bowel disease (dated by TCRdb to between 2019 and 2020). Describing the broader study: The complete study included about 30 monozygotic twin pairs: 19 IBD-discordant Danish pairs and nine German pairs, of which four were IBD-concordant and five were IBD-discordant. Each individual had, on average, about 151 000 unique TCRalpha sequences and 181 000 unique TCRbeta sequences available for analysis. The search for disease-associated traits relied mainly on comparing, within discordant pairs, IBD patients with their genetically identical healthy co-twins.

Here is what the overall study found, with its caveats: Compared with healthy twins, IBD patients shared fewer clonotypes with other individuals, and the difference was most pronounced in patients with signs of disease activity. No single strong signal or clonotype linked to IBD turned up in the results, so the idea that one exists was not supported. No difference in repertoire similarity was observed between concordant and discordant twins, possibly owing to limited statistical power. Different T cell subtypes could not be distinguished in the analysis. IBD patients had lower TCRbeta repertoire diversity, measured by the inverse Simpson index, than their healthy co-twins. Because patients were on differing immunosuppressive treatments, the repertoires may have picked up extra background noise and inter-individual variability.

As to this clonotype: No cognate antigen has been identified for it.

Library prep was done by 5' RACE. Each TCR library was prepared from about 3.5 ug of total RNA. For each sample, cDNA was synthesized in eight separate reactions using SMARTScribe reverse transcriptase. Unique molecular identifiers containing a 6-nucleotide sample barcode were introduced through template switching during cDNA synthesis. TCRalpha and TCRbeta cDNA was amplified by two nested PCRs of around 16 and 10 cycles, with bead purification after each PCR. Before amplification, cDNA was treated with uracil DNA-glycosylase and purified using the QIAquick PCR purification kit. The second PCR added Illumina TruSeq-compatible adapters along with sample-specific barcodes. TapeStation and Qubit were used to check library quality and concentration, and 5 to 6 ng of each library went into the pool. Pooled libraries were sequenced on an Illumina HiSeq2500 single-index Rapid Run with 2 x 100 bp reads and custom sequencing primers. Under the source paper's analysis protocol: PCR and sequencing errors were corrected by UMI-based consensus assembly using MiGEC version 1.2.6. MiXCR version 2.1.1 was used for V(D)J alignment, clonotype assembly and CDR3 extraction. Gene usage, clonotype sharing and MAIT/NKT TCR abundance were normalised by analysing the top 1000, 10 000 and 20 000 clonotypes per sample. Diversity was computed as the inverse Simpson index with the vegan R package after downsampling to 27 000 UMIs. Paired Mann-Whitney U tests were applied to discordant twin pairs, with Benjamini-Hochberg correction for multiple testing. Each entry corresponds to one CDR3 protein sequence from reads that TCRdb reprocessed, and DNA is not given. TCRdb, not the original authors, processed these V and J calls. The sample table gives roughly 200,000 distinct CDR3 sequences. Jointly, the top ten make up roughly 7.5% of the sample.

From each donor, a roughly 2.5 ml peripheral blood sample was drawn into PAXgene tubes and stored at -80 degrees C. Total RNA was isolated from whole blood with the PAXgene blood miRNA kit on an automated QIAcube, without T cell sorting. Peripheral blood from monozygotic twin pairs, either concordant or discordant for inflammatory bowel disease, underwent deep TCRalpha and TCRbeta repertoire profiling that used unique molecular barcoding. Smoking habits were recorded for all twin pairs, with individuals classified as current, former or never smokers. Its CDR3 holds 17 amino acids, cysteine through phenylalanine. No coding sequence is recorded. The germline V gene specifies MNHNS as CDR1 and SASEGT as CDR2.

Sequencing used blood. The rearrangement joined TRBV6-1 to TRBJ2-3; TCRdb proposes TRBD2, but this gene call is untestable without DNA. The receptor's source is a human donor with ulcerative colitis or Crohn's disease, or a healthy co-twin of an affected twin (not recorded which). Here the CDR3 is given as CASSDRDGEGYTDTQYF.